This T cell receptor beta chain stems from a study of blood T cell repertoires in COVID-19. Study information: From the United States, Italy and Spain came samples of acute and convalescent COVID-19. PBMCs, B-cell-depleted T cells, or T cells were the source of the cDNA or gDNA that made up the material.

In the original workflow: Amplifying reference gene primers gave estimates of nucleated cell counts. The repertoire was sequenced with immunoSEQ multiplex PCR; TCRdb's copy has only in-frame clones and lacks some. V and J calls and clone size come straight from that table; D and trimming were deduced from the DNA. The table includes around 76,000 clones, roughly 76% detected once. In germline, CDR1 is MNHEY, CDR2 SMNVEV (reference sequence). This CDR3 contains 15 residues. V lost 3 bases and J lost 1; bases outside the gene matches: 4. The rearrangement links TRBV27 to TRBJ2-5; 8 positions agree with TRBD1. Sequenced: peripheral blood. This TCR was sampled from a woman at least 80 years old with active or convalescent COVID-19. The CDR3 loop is CASSFHRGVQETQYF. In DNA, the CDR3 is TGTGCCAGCAGTTTTCACAGGGGGGTCCAAGAGACCCAGTACTTC.